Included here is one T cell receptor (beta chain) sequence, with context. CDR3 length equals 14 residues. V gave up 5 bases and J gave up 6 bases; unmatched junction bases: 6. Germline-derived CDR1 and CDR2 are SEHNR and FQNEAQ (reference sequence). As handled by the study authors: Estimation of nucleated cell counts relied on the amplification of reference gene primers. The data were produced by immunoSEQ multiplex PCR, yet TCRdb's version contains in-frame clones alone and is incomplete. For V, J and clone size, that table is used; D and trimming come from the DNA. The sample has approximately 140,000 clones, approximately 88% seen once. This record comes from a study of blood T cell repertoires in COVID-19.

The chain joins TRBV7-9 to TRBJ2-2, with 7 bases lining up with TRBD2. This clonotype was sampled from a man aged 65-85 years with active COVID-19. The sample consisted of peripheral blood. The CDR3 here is CASSAQAGAGELFF. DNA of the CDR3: TGTGCCAGCAGCGCCCAGGCGGGAGCCGGGGAGCTGTTTTTT.